These 3 T cell receptor beta chains share one sample of origin, sequenced in a study of regulatory T cells in long-lasting Graves disease. Time point indicated: newly diagnosed GD, antithyroid drugs for less than 3 months. Generation of the TCR library employed RNA extracted from PBMCs. Arm-PCR of CDR3 regions with iRepertoire HTBI primers generated TCR beta libraries. TCRdb analysed the multiplex PCR reads with MiXCR anew, one entry per CDR3 protein. The top ten hold under 9% of the sample, which has approximately 400,000 distinct CDR3 sequences, 15% seen once. The data also belong to a second study, concerning T cells in Graves' hyperthyroidism and ophthalmopathy.

The specimen was peripheral blood mononuclear cells (PBMCs), collected at new diagnosis, from a patient treated with antithyroid drugs. Receptors originate from a woman aged 40-49 years with Graves disease.

This clonotype turned up a few times. The chain employs TRBV4-3 and TRBJ2-5; D is undetermined. The CDR3 is 14 amino acids. With 1 base removed from V and 5 bases from J, the gap between germline ends came to 11 bases. Germline V gene sequence: CDR1 LGHNA, CDR2 YSLEER. The DNA for the CDR3 is TGCGCCAGCAGCCAAGTATGGGCCTCGGAGACCCAGTACTTC. Translating it yields CASSQVWASETQYF.

The chain combines TRBV29-1 with TRBJ1-2; no clear D gene. Germline-derived CDR1 and CDR2 are SQVTM and ANQGSEA. The CDR3 sequence is 13 residues long. V shed 6 bases and J shed 5 bases, with 16 bases lying between them. The CDR3 coding sequence is TGCAGCGTGAGGGTGACTGGAGGGTATGGCTACACCTTC. Translating it yields CSVRVTGGYGYTF. The variable domain in full, with the rest retrieved from reference TRBV29-1 and TRBJ1-2, is SAVISQKPSRDICQRGTSLTIQCQVDSQVTMMFWYRQQPGQSLTLIATANQGSEATYESGFVIDKFPISRPNLTFSTLTVSNMSPEDSSIYLCSVRVTGGYGYTFGSGTRLTVV.

This clonotype was picked up many times. This chain connects TRBV28 to TRBJ1-5; possibly TRBD1 for D (5 bases). V lost 0 bases and J 7 bases, leaving 7 bases between the germline ends. Per the germline V gene, CDR1 is MDHEN and CDR2 is SYDVKM. This CDR3 region has 13 residues. In DNA, the CDR3 is TGTGCCAGCAGTTTATGGGGGGAGCAGCCCCAGCATTTT. Its protein product is CASSLWGEQPQHF.